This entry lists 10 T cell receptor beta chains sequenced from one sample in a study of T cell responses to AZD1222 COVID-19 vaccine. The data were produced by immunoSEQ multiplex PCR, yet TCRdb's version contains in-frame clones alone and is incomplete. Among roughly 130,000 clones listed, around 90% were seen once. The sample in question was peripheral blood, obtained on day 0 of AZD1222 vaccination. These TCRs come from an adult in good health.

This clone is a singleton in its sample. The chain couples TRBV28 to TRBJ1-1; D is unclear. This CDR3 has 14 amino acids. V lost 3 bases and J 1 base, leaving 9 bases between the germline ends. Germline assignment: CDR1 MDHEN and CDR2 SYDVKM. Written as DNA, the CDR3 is TGTGCCAGCAGTTTCCAGCCTCAGAACACTGAAGCTTTCTTT. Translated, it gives CASSFQPQNTEAFF.

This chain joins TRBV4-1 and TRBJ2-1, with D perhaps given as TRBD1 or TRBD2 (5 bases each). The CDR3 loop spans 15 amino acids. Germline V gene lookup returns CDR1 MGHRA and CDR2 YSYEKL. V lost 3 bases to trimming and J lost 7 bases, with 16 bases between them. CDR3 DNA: TGCGCCAGCAGCCATGACAGAACAACGGGGAATGAGCAGTTCTTC. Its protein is CASSHDRTTGNEQFF.

The CDR3 DNA follows: TGTGCCAGCAGCTCCCCAGCGAGGGGGGCCACGAACACTGAAGCTTTCTTT. Translation gives CASSSPARGATNTEAFF. The V gene is TRBV7-6, the J gene TRBJ1-1; TRBD1 is a possible D gene (6 bases). V was pared by 4 bases and J by 1 base, with 19 bases between. The CDR3 totals 17 residues. Germline lookup yields CDR1 SGHVS and CDR2 FNYEAQ.

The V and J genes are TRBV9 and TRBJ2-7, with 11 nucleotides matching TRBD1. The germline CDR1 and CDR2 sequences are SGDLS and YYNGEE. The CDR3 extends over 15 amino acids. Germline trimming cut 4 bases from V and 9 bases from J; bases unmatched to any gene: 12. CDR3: CASSQNADRGRVQYF. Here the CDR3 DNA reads TGTGCCAGCAGCCAGAATGCGGACAGGGGGCGCGTGCAGTACTTC.

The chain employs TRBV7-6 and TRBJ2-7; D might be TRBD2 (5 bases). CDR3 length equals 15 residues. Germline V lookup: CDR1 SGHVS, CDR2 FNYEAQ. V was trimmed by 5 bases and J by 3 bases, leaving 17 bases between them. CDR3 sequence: CASSVEGATNYEQYF. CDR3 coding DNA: TGTGCCAGCAGCGTTGAGGGTGCCACAAACTACGAGCAGTACTTC.

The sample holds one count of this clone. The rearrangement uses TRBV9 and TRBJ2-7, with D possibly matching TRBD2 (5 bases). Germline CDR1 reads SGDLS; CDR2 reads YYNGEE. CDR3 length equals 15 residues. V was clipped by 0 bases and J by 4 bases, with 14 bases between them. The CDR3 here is CASSVGRPGNYEQYF. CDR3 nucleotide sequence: TGTGCCAGCAGCGTAGGGCGTCCGGGGAATTACGAGCAGTACTTC. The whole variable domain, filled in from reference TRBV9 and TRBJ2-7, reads DSGVTQTPKHLITATGQRVTLRCSPRSGDLSVYWYQQSLDQGLQFLIQYYNGEERAKGNILERFSAQQFPDLHSELNLSSLELGDSALYFCASSVGRPGNYEQYFGPGTRLTVT.

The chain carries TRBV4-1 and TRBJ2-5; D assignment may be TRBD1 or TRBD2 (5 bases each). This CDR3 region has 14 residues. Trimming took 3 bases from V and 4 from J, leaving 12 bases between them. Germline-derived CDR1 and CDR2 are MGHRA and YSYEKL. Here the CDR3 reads CASSQGPVGETQYF. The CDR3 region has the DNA TGCGCCAGCAGCCAGGGACCGGTGGGAGAGACCCAGTACTTC.

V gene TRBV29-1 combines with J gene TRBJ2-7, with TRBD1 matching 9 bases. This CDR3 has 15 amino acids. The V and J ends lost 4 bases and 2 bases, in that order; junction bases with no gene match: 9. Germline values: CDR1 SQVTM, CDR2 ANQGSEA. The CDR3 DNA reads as TGCAGCGTTGGGGGGGGACAGGGTGGCGCCTACGAGCAGTACTTC. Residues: CSVGGGQGGAYEQYF.

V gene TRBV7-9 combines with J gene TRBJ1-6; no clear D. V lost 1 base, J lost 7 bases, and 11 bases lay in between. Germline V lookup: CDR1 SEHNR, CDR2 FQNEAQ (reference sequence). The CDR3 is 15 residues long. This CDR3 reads CASSLGRTGNSPLHF. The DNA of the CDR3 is TGTGCCAGCAGCTTAGGCCGGACGGGGAATTCACCCCTCCACTTT.

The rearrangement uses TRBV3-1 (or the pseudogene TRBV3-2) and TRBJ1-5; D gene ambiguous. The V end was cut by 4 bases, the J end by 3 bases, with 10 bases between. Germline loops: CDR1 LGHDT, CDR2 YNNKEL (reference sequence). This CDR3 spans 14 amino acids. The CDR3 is CASSPNAVNQPQHF. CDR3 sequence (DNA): TGTGCCAGCAGCCCTAACGCAGTCAATCAGCCCCAGCATTTT.